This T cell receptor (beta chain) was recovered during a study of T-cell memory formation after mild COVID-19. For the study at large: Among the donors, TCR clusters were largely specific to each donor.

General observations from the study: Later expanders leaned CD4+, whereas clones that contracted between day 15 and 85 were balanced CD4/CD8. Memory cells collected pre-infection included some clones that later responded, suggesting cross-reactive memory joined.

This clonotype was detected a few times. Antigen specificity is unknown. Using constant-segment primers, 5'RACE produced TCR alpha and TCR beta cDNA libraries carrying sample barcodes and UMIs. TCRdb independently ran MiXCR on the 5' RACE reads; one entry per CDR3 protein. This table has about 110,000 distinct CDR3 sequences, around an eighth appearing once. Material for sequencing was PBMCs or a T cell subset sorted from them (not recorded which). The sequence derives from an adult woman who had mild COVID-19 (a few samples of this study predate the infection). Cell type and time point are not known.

The chain's CDR3 is CASSPEPEIGGRETQYF. Written as DNA, the CDR3 is TGCGCCAGCAGCCCCGAACCCGAAATTGGGGGGCGCGAGACCCAGTACTTC. The gene calls are TRBV4-1 and TRBJ2-5; D could derive from TRBD1 or TRBD2 (6 bases each). This CDR3 has 17 residues. V lost 4 bases to trimming and J lost 5 bases, with 23 bases between them. The germline V gene has CDR1 MGHRA and CDR2 YSYEKL.